This T cell receptor (beta chain) was captured by sequencing in a study of Graves' ophthalmopathy and Graves' hyperthyroidism. TCR beta CDR3 regions were amplified from RNA transcripts. Second-round multiplex PCR came after first-round RT-PCR with HTBI primers. TCRdb passed the multiplex PCR reads through MiXCR, listing each CDR3 protein once. This table has around 1.1 million distinct CDR3 sequences, about 36% appearing once. Enrollment excluded any patients with other autoimmune diseases, uncontrolled infections, pregnancy or lactation. This clonotype was recorded a few times. The J segment lost 7 bases and the V segment lost 5 bases, leaving 5 bases of the junction unmatched. CDR3 length: 14 amino acids. Looked up from germline, CDR1 is MNHEY and CDR2 is SVGAGI.

The clonotype was recovered from an adult man with Graves' hyperthyroidism. Sequenced input: peripheral blood or thyroid tissue (not recorded which). The chain employs TRBV6-5 and TRBJ1-5, with 10 bases matching TRBD1. The CDR3 bases are TGTGCCAGCAGTGCGACAGGGGGCCAGCAGCCCCAGCATTTT. Its translation is CASSATGGQQPQHF.